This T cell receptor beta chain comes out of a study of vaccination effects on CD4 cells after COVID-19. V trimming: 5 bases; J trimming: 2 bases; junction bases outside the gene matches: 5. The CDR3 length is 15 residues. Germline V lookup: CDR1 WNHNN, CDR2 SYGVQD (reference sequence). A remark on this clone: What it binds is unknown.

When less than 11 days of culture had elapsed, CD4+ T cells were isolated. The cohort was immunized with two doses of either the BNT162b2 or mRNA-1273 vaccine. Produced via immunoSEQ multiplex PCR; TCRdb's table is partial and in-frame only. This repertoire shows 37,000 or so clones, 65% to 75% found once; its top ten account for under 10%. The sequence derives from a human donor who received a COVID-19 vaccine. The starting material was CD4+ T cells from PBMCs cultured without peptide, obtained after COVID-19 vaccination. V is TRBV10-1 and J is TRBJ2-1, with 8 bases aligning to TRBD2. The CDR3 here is CASSRGTRTYNEQFF. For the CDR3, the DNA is TGCGCCAGCAGTCGCGGGACTAGGACCTACAATGAGCAGTTCTTC.